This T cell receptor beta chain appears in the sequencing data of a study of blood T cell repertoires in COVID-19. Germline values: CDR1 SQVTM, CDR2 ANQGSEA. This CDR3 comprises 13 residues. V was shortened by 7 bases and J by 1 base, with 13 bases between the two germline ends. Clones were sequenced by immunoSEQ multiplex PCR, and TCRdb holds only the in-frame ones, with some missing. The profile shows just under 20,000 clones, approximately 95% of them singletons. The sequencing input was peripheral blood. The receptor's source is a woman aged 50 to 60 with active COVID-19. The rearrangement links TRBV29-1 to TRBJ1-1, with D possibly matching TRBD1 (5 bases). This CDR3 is CSACRDSNTEAFF. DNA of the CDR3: TGCAGCGCGTGCAGGGATTCGAACACTGAAGCTTTCTTT.